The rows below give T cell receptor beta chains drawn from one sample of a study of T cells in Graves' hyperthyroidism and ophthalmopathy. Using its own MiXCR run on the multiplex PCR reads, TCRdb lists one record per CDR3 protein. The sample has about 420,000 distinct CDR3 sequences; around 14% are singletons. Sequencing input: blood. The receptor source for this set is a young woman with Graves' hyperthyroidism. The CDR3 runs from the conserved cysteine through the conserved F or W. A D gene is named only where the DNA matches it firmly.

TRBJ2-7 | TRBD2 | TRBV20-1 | CSAQTSGAAYEQYF
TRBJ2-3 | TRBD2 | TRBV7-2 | CASSLAPGLAGADTQYF
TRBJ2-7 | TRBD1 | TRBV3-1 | CASSAWERTGSHEQYF
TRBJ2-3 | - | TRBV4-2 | CASSQGLVGNTDTQYF
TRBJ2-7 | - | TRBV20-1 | CSGRGATPPYEQYF
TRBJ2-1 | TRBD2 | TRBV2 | CASSVAPSGGYNEQFF
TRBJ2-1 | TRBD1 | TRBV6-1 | CASRGRGDRWLNEQFF
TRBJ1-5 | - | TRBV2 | CASSPSRWGQPQHF
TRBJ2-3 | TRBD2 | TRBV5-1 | CASSQGQNLYPNRLAGPTDTQYF
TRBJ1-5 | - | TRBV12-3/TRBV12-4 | CASRGGTDQPQHF
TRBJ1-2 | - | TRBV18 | CASSPGARYGYTF
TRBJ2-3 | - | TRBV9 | CASSLRGVSTDTQYF
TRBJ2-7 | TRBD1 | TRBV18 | CASTRNPGQGVDSYEQYF
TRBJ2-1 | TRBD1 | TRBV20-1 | CSAREATGGRSYNEQFF
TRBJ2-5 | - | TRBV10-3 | CAINGAEQETQYF
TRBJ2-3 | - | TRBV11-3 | CASSKGRDTQYF
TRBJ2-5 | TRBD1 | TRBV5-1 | CASSEGQGGKTQYF
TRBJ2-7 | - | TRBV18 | CASSPREGRANEQYF
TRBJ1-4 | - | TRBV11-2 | CASSLDMEEKLFF
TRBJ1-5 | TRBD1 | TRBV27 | CASSPTGGRLSNQPQHF
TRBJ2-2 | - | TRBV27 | CASQSLASNTGELFF
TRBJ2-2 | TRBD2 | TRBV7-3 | CASSGISGSTGELFF
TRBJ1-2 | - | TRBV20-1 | CSARRQGGNNYGYTF
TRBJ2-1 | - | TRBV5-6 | CASSWGGGNSYNEQFF
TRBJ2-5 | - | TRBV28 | CASSSQGIQETQYF
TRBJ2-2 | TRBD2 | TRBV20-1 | CSAGRGTSGCTGELFF
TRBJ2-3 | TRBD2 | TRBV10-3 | CATTRLAGGLTDTQYF
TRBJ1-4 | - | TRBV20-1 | CSARATGTNEKLFF
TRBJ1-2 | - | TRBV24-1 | CATSDMGDGYTF
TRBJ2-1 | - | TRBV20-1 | CSASSRRINSYNEQFF
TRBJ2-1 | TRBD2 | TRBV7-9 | CASSLVTGTLGLAGYNEQFF
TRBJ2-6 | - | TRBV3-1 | CASSPVISGANVLTF
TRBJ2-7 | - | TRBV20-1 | CSARGVRPAGTSYEQYF
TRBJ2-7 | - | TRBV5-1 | CANPGKSDEQYF
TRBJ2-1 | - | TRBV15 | CATSRDGGTQYNEQFF
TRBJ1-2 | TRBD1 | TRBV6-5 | CASSYPGRTGENYGYTF
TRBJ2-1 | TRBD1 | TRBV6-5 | CASSYTTGGAYNEQFF
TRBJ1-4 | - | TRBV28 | CASTIGVSNEKLFF
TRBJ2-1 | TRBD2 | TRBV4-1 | CASSQVGLGGEQFF
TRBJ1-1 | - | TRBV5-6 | CASSLGRPNTEAFF
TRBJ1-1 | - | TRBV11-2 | CASSLEQGITEAFF
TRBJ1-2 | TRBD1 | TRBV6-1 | CASSQRDRAGYTF
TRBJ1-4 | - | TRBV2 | CASLRFGTTNEKLFF
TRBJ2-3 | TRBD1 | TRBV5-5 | CASSRGQGSTDTQYF